This TCR beta chain was sequenced in a study of blood T cell repertoires in COVID-19. Across the study: Acute-phase and convalescent COVID-19 samples originated in the United States, Italy and Spain.

In the study's own analysis: From reference gene primer amplification, estimates of nucleated cell counts were derived. The protocol was immunoSEQ multiplex PCR, while the TCRdb copy is restricted to in-frame clones and leaves out a portion. V, J and clone size derive from that table, while D and trimming were established from the DNA sequence. The sample holds some 180,000 clones, approximately 85% seen once. The germline gives CDR1 KGHSH, CDR2 LQKENI. CDR3 size: 12 residues. Trimming shortened V by 6 bases and J by 4 bases, and 7 bases separated the two germline ends. The sample taken for sequencing was peripheral blood. The receptor's source is a woman aged 55 to 70 with acute or convalescent COVID-19. The J gene is TRBJ1-5, the V gene TRBV18; D might be TRBD1 (5 bases). CDR3: CASSTGNQPQHF. DNA of the CDR3: TGTGCCAGCTCTACAGGAAATCAGCCCCAGCATTTT.